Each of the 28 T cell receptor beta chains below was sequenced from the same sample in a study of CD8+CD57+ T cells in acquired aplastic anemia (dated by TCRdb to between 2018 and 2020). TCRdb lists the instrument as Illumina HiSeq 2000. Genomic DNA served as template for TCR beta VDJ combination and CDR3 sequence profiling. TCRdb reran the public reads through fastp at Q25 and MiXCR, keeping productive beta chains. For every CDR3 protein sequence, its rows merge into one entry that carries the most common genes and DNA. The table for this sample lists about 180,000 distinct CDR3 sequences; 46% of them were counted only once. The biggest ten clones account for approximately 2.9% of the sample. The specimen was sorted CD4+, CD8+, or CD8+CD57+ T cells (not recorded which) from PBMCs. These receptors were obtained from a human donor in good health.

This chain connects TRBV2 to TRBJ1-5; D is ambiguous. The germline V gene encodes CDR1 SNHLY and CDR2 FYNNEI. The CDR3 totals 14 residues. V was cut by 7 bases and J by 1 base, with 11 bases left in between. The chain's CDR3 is CASKEGWSNQPQHF. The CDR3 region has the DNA TGTGCCAGCAAGGAAGGGTGGAGCAATCAGCCCCAGCATTTT. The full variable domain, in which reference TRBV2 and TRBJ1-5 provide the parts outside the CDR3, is EPEVTQTPSHQVTQMGQEVILRCVPISNHLYFYWYRQILGQKVEFLVSFYNNEISEKSEIFDDQFSVERPDGSNFTLKIRSTKLEDSAMYFCASKEGWSNQPQHFGDGTRLSIL.

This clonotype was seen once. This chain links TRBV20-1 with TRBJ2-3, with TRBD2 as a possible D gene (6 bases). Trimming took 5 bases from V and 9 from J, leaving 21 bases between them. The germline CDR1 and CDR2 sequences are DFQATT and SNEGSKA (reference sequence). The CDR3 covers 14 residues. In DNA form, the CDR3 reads TGCAGTGCTTCCGGAGGGACCACGGGTGGCACGCAGTATTTT. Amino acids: CSASGGTTGGTQYF.

The CDR3 is CASSEGVGRQTQYF. CDR3 bases: TGTGCCAGCAGTGAAGGGGTGGGGCGACAGACCCAGTACTTC. The chain has TRBV2 and TRBJ2-5; TRBD1 is a possible D gene (5 bases). This CDR3 is 14 amino acids long. Germline CDR1 SNHLY, CDR2 FYNNEI. V lost 1 base and J lost 6, with 12 bases in between.

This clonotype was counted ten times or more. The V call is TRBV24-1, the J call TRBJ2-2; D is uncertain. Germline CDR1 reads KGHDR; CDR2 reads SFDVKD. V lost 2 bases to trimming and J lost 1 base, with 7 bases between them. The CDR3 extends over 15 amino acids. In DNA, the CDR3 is TGTGCCACCAGTGATTATTTTGGGAACACCGGGGAGCTGTTTTTT. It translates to CATSDYFGNTGELFF.

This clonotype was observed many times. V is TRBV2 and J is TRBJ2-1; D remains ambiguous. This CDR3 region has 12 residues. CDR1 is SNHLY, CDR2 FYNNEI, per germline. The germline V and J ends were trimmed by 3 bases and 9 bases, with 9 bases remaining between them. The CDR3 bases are TGTGCCAGCAGTGATTTAGGAACTGAGCAGTTCTTC. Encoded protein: CASSDLGTEQFF.

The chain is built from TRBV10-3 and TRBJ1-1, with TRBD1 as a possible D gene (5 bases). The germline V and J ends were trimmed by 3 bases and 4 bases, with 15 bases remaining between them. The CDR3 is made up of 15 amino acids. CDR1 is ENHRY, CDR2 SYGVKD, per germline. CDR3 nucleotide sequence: TGTGCCATCAGTGACGGGGCAGAGGTCGGCACTGAAGCTTTCTTT. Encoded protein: CAISDGAEVGTEAFF.

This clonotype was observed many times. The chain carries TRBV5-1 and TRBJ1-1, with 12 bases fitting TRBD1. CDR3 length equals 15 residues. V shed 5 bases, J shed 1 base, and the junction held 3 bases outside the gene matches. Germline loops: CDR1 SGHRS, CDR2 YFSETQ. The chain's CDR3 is CASRGTGGRNTEAFF. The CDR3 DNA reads TGCGCCAGCAGGGGGACAGGGGGCAGGAACACTGAAGCTTTCTTT.

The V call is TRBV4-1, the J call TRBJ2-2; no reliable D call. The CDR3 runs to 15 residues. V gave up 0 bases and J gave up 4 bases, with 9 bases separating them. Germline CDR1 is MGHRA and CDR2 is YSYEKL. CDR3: CASSQDVRSTGELFF. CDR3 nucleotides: TGCGCCAGCAGCCAAGATGTTAGATCCACCGGGGAGCTGTTTTTT.

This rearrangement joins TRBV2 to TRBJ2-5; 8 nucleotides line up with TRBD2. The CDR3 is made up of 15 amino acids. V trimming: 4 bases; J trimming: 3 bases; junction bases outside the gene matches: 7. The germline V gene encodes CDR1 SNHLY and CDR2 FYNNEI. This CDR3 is CASSAAGLVKETQYF. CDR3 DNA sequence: TGTGCCAGCAGTGCTGCGGGACTAGTAAAAGAGACCCAGTACTTC.

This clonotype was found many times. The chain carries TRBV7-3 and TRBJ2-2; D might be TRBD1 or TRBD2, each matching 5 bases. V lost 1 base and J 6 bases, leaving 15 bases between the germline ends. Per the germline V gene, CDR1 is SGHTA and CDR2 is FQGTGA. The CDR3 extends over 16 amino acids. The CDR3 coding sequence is TGTGCCAGCAGCTTAATCGGGACCCAGCTAGCCGGGGAGCTGTTTTTT. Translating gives CASSLIGTQLAGELFF.

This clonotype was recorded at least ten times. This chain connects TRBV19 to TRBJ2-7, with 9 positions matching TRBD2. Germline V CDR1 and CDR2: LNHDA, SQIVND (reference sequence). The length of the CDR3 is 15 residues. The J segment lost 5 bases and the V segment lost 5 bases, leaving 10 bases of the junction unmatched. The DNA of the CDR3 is TGTGCCAGTAGTCCCCGTGGACTAGCGTCCGACGAGCAGTACTTC. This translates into CASSPRGLASDEQYF. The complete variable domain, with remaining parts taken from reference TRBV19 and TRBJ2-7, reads DGGITQSPKYLFRKEGQNVTLSCEQNLNHDAMYWYRQDPGQGLRLIYYSQIVNDFQKGDIAEGYSVSREKKESFPLTVTSAQKNPTAFYLCASSPRGLASDEQYFGPGTRLTVT.

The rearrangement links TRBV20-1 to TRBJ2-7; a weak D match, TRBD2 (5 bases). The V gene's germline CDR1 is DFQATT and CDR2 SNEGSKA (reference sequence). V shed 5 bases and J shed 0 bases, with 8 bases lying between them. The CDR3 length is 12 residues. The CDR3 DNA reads TGCAGTGCTGTAGGGAGCTCCTACGAGCAGTACTTC. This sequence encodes CSAVGSSYEQYF.

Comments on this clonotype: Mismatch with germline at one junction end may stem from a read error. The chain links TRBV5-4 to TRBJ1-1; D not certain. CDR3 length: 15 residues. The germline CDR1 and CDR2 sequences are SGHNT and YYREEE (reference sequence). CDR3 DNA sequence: TGTGCCAGCAGCTTGGGTACCAGGCTGAACACTGAAGCTTCCTTT. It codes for CASSLGTRLNTEASF.

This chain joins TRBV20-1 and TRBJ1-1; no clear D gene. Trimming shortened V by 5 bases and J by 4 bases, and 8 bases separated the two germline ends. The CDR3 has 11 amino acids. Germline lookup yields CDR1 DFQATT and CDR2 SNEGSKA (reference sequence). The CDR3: CSAGPSTEAFF. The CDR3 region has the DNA TGCAGTGCTGGACCGAGCACTGAAGCTTTCTTT.

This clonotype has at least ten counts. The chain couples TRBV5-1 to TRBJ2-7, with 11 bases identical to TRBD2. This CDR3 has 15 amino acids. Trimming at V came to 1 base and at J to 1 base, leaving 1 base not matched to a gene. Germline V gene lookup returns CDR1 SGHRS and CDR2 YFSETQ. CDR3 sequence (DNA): TGCGCCAGCAGCTTGACTAGCGGGAGATCCTACGAGCAGTACTTC. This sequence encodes CASSLTSGRSYEQYF. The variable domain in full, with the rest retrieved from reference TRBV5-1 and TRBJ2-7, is KAGVTQTPRYLIKTRGQQVTLSCSPISGHRSVSWYQQTPGQGLQFLFEYFSETQRNKGNFPGRFSGRQFSNSRSEMNVSTLELGDSALYLCASSLTSGRSYEQYFGPGTRLTVT.

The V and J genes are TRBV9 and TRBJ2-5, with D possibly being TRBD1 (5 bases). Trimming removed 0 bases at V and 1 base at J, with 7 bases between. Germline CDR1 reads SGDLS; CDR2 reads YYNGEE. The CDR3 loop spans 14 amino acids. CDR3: CASSVGQTQETQYF. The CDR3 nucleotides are TGTGCCAGCAGCGTAGGACAGACCCAAGAGACCCAGTACTTC.

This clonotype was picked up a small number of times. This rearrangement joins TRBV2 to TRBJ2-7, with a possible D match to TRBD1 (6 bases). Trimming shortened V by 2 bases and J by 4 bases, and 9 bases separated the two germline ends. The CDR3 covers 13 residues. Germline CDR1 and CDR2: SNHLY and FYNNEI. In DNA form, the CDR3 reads TGTGCCAGCAGTGAATATCAGGGGTACGAGCAGTACTTC. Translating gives CASSEYQGYEQYF.

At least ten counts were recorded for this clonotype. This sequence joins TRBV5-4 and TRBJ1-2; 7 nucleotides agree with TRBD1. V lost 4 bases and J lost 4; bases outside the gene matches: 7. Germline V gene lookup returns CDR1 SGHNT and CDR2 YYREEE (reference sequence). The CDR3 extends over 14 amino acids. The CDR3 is CASSPGTDSYGYTF. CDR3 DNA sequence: TGTGCCAGCAGCCCCGGGACAGACTCCTATGGCTACACCTTC.

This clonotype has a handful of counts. DNA for the CDR3: TGCGCCAGCACCCCGGGACAGGGCCCCAACGAGCAGTACTTC. Amino acids: CASTPGQGPNEQYF. The chain carries TRBV10-1 and TRBJ2-7; TRBD1 matches 9 bases. CDR1 is WNHNN and CDR2 is SYGVQD in the germline V gene (reference sequence). Germline trimming cut 7 bases from V and 5 bases from J; bases unmatched to any gene: 9. CDR3 size: 14 residues.

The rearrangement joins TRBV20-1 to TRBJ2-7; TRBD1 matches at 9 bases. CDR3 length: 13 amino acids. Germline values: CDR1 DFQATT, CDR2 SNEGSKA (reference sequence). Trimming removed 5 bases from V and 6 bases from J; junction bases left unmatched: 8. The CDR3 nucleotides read TGCAGTGCTCGCGGGACAGGGCGAGGCGAGCAGTACTTC. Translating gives CSARGTGRGEQYF.

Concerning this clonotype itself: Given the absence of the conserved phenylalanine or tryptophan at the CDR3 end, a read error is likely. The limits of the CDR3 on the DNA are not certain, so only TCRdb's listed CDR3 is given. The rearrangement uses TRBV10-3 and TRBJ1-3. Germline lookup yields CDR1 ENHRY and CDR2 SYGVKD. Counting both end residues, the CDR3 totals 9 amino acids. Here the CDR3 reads CAISGQVNT.

The CDR3, as DNA: TGCAGTGCTAGAGCAGGGGGCAGGTATGGCTACACCTTC. Its protein is CSARAGGRYGYTF. The chain recombines TRBV20-1 with TRBJ1-2, with TRBD1 identical over 8 bases. V shed 1 base, J shed 5 bases, and the junction held 3 bases outside the gene matches. The germline gives CDR1 DFQATT, CDR2 SNEGSKA (reference sequence). CDR3 length equals 13 residues.

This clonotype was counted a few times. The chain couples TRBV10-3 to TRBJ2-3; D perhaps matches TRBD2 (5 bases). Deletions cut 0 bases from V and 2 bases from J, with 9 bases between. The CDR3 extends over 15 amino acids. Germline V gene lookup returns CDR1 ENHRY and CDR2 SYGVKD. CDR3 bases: TGTGCCATCAGTGAGTCTCTAGCAGCCACAGATACGCAGTATTTT. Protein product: CAISESLAATDTQYF.

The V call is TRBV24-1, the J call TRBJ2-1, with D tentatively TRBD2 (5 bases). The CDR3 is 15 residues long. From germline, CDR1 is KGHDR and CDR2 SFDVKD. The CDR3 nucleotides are TGTGCTCCCCCCGCCCTTAGCGCGGCCTACAATGAGCAGTTCTTC. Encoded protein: CAPPALSAAYNEQFF.

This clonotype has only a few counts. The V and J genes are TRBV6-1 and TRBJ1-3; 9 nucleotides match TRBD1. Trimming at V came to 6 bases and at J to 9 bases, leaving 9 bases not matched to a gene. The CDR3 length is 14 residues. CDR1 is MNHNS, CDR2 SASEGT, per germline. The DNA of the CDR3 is TGTGCCAGCAGAAAGGGACAGGGTGGGATCACCATATATTTT. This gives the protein CASRKGQGGITIYF.

CDR3 sequence (DNA): TGTGCCAGTAGTATGCTCGGGACTAGCGGGGCGATGTTCAATGAGCAGTTCTTC. It is translated as CASSMLGTSGAMFNEQFF. V usage is TRBV19 and J usage is TRBJ2-1; 13 bases fit TRBD2. Losses at the gene ends were 3 bases for V and 6 bases for J; bases not matched to a gene: 11. Germline CDR1 reads LNHDA; CDR2 reads SQIVND (reference sequence). This CDR3 comprises 18 residues.

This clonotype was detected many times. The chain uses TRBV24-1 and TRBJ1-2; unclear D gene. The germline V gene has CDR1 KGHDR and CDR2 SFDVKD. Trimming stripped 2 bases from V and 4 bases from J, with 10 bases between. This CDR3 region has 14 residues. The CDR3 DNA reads TGTGCCACCAGTGATTCGACCCTCTTCTATGGCTACACCTTC. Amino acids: CATSDSTLFYGYTF.

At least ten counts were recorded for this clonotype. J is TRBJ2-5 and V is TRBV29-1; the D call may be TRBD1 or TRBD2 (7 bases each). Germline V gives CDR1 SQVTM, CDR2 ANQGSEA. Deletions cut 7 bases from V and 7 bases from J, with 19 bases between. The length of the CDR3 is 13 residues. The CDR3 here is CSAPGPGGGTQYF. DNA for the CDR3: TGCAGCGCCCCTGGGCCAGGGGGGGGGACCCAGTACTTC.